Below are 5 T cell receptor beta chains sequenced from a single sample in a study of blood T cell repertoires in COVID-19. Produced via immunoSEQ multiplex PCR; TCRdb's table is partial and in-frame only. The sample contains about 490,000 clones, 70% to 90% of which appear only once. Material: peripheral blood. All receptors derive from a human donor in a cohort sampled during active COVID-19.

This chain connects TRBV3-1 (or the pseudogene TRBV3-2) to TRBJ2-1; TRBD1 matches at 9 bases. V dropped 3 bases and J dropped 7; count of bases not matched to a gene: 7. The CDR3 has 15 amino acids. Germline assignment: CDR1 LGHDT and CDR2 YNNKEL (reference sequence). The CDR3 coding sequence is TGTGCCAGCAGCCAGATGACAGGGGGATCGAATGAGCAGTTCTTC. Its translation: CASSQMTGGSNEQFF.

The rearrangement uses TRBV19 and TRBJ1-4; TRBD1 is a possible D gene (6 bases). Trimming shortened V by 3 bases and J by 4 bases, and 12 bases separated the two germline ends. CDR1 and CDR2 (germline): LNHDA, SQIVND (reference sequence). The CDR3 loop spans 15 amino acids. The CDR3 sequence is CASSIVRGGNEKLFF. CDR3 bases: TGTGCCAGTAGTATCGTCAGGGGCGGTAATGAAAAACTGTTTTTT.

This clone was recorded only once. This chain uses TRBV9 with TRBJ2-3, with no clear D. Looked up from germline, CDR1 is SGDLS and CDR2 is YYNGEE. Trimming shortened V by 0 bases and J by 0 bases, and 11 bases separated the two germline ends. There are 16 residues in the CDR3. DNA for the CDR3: TGTGCCAGCAGCGTAGGACTCCAGAGGAGCACAGATACGCAGTATTTT. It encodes CASSVGLQRSTDTQYF.

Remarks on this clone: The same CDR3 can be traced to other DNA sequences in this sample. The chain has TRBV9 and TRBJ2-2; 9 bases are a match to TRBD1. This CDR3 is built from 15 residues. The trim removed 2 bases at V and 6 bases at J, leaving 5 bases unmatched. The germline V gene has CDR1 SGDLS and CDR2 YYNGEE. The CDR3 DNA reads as TGTGCCAGCAGCGTCGAGGGACAGGGTTCCGGGGAGCTGTTTTTT. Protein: CASSVEGQGSGELFF.

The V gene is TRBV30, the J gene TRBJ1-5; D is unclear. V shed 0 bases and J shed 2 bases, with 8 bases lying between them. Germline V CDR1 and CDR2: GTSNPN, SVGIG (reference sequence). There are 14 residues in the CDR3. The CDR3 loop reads CAWSVGGRNQPQHF. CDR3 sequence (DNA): TGTGCCTGGAGTGTAGGAGGGCGCAATCAGCCCCAGCATTTT.